The clone carrying this T cell receptor beta chain was found a few times. Antigen specificity is unknown. Quantitative 5'-RACE was performed with molecular barcodes, and it yielded the TCR beta libraries. TCRdb itself ran the 5' RACE reads through MiXCR, one entry per CDR3 protein. The sample carries fewer than 750,000 distinct CDR3 sequences, 19% recorded once. These data originate in a study of CD8 T cells in ankylosing spondylitis. Germline CDR1 is DFQATT and CDR2 is SNEGSKA (reference sequence). Trimming cost V 6 bases and J 5 bases, with 22 bases left between them. The CDR3 loop spans 16 amino acids. The study's findings and limits: A TCR beta motif of fewer than ten highly homologous variants appeared characteristic of ankylosing spondylitis blood. A subset of motif variants has previously been described in the synovial fluid and blood of reactive arthritis. Significant enrichment of disease-linked clones was reportedly seen in matched ankylosing spondylitis synovial fluid.

J is TRBJ1-4 and V is TRBV20-1; the D gene is possibly TRBD1 (6 bases). The clonotype originates from a male donor with ankylosing spondylitis. The sample comprised blood, either unsorted or a sorted T cell fraction (not recorded which). This chain's CDR3 is CSAGGALGVTNEKLFF. The CDR3 DNA reads TGCAGTGCCGGGGGGGCACTGGGAGTGACGAATGAAAAACTGTTTTTT.